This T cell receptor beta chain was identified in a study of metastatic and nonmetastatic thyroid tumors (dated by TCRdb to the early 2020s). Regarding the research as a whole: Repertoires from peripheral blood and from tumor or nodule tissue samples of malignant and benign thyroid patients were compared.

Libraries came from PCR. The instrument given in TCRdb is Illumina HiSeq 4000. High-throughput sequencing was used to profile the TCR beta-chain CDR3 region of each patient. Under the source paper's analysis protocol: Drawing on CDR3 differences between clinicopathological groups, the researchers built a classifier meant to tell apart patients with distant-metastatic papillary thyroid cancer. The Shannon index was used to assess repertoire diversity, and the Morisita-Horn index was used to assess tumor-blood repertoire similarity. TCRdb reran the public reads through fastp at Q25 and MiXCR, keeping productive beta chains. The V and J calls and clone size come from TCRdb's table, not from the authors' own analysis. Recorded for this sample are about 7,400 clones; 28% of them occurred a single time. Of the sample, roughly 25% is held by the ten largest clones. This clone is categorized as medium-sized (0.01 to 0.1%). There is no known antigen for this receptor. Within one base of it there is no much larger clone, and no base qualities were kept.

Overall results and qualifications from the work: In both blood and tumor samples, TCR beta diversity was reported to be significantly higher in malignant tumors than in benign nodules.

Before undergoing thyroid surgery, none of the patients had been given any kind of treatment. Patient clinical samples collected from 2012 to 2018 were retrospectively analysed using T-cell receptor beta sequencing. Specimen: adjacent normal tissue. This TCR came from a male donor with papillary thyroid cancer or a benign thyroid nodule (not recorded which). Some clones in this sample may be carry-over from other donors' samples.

The CDR3 in this case is CASSLRPTGEGYEQYF. The DNA is TGCGCCAGCAGCTTGAGGCCGACAGGGGAAGGCTACGAGCAGTACTTC. The chain employs TRBV5-1 and TRBJ2-7, with 8 bases in between that match TRBD1. V is cut back by 1 base and J by 3 bases, with 9 bases in the junction unmatched. Taken from cysteine to phenylalanine, the CDR3 has 16 residues. Only the CDR3 part of the read is kept: 48 bases, read in frame from the first base. The germline V gene provides CDR1 SGHRS and CDR2 YFSETQ.